Listed below are T cell receptor beta chains from one sample, sequenced in a study of a mutant IDH1 vaccine in newly diagnosed glioma. For these receptors, no antigen is known. The method was immunoSEQ multiplex PCR; TCRdb's version includes in-frame clones alone and lacks a portion of them. The sample includes about 94,000 clones, about 90% of them seen just once. The starting material was PBMCs, obtained from a glioma patient whose treatment included an IDH1 peptide vaccine. These TCRs come from a woman aged 50 to 65 with glioma. CDR3s include the opening cysteine and the closing phenylalanine or tryptophan. D genes are given only for firm matches. Only some rows state a clone size, as once, few, many or a class for expanded clones.

j_call clone_size v_call d_call cdr3_aa cdr3_nt
TRBJ2-7 - TRBV27 - CASSARDGYEQYF TGTGCCAGCAGTGCCCGGGACGGCTACGAGCAGTACTTC
TRBJ1-5 - TRBV19 - CASSISRVYSNQPQHF TGTGCCAGTAGTATTTCCAGAGTCTATAGCAATCAGCCCCAGCATTTT
TRBJ2-5 - TRBV15 - CATSRETGFQETQYF TGTGCCACCAGCAGAGAAACAGGTTTCCAAGAGACCCAGTACTTC
TRBJ2-5 - TRBV9 - CASSGRVQETQYF TGTGCCAGCAGCGGCAGGGTACAAGAGACCCAGTACTTC
TRBJ2-1 - TRBV7-9 TRBD2 CASSSMGLAGYNEQFF TGTGCCAGCAGCTCAATGGGACTAGCGGGATACAATGAGCAGTTCTTC
TRBJ2-5 - TRBV10-1 TRBD1 CASSQDRLEETQYF TGCGCCAGCAGCCAGGACAGGTTGGAGGAGACCCAGTACTTC
TRBJ2-6 few TRBV23-1 - CASSQSPGPEAGANVLTF TGCGCCAGCAGTCAATCCCCGGGGCCCGAGGCGGGGGCCAACGTCCTGACTTTC
TRBJ2-7 - TRBV10-3 - CAISPGNMVYEQYF TGTGCCATCAGTCCAGGTAACATGGTGTACGAGCAGTACTTC
TRBJ1-5 - TRBV18 - CASSPAAAGDQPQHF TGTGCCAGCTCACCAGCAGCGGCTGGAGATCAGCCCCAGCATTTT
TRBJ2-7 - TRBV5-6 - CASSLDSTGSYEQYF TGTGCCAGCAGCTTGGACAGCACGGGTTCCTACGAGCAGTACTTC
TRBJ2-1 - TRBV1 - CTSRDRGHDEQFF TGCACCAGCAGGGACAGGGGGCACGATGAGCAGTTCTTC
TRBJ1-2 - TRBV9 - CASSVREQFYGYTF TGTGCCAGCAGCGTAAGGGAGCAATTCTATGGCTACACCTTC
TRBJ2-1 - TRBV27 - CASFAPNEQFF TGTGCCAGCTTTGCCCCGAATGAGCAGTTCTTC
TRBJ1-6 few TRBV5-3 TRBD1 CARSCDRDRLTLSPLHF TGTGCCAGAAGCTGTGACAGGGACAGACTTACCTTGTCACCCCTCCACTTT
TRBJ2-7 - TRBV7-8 - CASTYFSGSYYEQYF TGTGCCAGCACCTATTTTTCCGGCAGTTACTACGAGCAGTACTTC
TRBJ2-5 - TRBV10-3 TRBD1 CAISGTVQETQYF TGTGCCATCAGCGGGACAGTCCAAGAGACCCAGTACTTC
TRBJ1-1 - TRBV5-1 TRBD1 CASSRQGAWAGTEAFF TGCGCCAGCAGCAGACAGGGGGCATGGGCGGGCACTGAAGCTTTCTTT
TRBJ2-1 - TRBV10-3 - CAISDRGMVTGNEQFF TGTGCCATCAGTGATAGGGGAATGGTTACGGGTAATGAGCAGTTCTTC
TRBJ1-1 - TRBV11-2 - CASSFHRTNTEAFF TGTGCCAGCAGCTTCCACCGAACGAACACTGAAGCTTTCTTT
TRBJ2-7 - TRBV7-6 - CASSALGRLYEQYF TGTGCCAGCAGCGCATTGGGCCGATTATACGAGCAGTACTTC
TRBJ1-2 - TRBV25-1 - CASSARDLYGYTF TGTGCCAGCAGCGCGAGAGACCTCTATGGCTACACCTTC
TRBJ2-7 - TRBV29-1 - CSVEEDSYEQYF TGCAGCGTTGAAGAAGACAGCTACGAGCAGTACTTC
TRBJ2-3 - TRBV10-1 TRBD2 CASSESTGGPTSTDTQYF TGCGCCAGCAGTGAGTCAACGGGAGGGCCCACTAGCACAGATACGCAGTATTTT
TRBJ2-3 - TRBV15 TRBD1 CATGWDRSSTDTQYF TGTGCCACCGGCTGGGACAGATCTTCCACAGATACGCAGTATTTT
TRBJ2-2 - TRBV2 - CASSEALRTATGELFF TGTGCCAGCAGTGAAGCGCTTAGGACCGCAACCGGGGAGCTGTTTTTT
TRBJ2-3 - TRBV19 - CASSMASAGPDTQYF TGTGCCAGTAGTATGGCTAGCGCCGGACCAGATACGCAGTATTTT
TRBJ1-4 - TRBV29-1 TRBD1 CSVEGQTNEKLFF TGCAGCGTTGAGGGACAGACTAATGAAAAACTGTTTTTT
TRBJ2-2 few TRBV7-9 - CASSLGVGGTGELFF TGTGCCAGCAGCTTAGGGGTGGGAGGCACCGGGGAGCTGTTTTTT
TRBJ1-2 few TRBV2 TRBD1 CASKPTGDGYTF TGTGCCAGCAAGCCCACAGGGGATGGCTACACCTTC
TRBJ2-4 once TRBV7-9 TRBD2 CASSSSSGRALAKNIQYF TGTGCCAGCAGCTCCTCTAGCGGGAGGGCCTTAGCCAAAAACATTCAGTACTTC
TRBJ2-3 - TRBV10-1 TRBD2 CASSRTSGRDTQYF TGCGCCAGCAGTCGGACTAGCGGGAGGGATACGCAGTATTTT